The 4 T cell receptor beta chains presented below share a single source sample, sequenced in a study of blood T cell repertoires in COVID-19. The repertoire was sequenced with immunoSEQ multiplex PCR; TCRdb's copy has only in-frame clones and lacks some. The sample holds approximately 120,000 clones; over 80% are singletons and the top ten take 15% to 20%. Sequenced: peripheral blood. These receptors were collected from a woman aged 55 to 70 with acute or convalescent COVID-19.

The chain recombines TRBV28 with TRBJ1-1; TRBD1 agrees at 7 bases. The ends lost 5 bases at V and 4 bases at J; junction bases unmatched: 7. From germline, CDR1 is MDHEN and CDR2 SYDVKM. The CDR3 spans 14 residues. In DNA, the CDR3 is TGTGCCAGCAGTATAGGGGGCGGTGGCACTGAAGCTTTCTTT. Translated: CASSIGGGGTEAFF.

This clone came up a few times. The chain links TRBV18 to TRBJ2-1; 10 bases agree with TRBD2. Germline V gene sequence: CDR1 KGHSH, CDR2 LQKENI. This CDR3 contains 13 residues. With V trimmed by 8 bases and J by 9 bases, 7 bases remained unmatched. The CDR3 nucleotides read TGTGCCAGCACCCTAGCGGGAGCGCGTGAGCAGTTCTTC. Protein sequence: CASTLAGAREQFF. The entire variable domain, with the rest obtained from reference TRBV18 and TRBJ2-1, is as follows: NAGVMQNPRHLVRRRGQEARLRCSPMKGHSHVYWYRQLPEEGLKFMVYLQKENIIDESGMPKERFSAEFPKEGPSILRIQQVVRGDSAAYFCASTLAGAREQFFGPGTRLTVL.

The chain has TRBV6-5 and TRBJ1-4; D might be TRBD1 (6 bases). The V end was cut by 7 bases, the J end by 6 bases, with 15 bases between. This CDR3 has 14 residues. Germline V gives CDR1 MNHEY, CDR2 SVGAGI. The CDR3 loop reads CASKGEQPDEKLFF. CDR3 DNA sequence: TGTGCCAGCAAGGGGGAGCAACCTGATGAAAAACTGTTTTTT.

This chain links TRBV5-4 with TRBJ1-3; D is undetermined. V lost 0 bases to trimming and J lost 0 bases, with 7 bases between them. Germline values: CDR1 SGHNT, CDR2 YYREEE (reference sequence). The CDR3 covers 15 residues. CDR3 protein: CASSLERDSGNTIYF. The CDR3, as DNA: TGTGCCAGCAGCTTGGAGAGAGACTCTGGAAACACCATATATTTT.